This T cell receptor beta chain stems from a study of brain T cells in children with intractable seizures. Sequencing was performed with immunoSEQ multiplex PCR; in TCRdb, only in-frame clones are kept and a portion is missing. This sample has 35,000 to 50,000 clones, with approximately 90% found just once. Trimming left V 2 bases short and J 0 bases short, with 7 bases between. Germline CDR1 is KGHSH and CDR2 is LQKENI. The CDR3 loop spans 14 amino acids. The chain couples TRBV18 to TRBJ1-1, with D tentatively TRBD1 (5 bases). This material consisted of peripheral blood, taken at surgery. The clonotype comes from a girl aged 2-10 years with tuberous sclerosis and intractable seizures. CDR3 sequence: CASSPGTVNTEAFF. The CDR3 region has the DNA TGTGCCAGCTCACCAGGGACGGTGAACACTGAAGCTTTCTTT.